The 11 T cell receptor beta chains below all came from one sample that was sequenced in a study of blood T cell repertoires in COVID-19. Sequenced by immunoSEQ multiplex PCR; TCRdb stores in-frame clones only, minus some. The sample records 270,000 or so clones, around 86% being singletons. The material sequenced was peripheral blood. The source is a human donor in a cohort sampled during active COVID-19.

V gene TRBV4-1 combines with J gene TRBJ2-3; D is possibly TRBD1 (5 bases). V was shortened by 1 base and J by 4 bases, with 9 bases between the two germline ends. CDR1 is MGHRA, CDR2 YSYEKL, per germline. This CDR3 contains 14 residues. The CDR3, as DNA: TGCGCCAGCAGCCAAGTACAGACAGCAGATACGCAGTATTTT. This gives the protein CASSQVQTADTQYF.

This chain's CDR3 is CASSSTSPYYNEQFF. CDR3 DNA: TGTGCCAGCAGCTCGACTAGCCCTTATTACAATGAGCAGTTCTTC. The V call is TRBV9, the J call TRBJ2-1; 7 positions match TRBD2. This CDR3 region has 15 residues. The junction had 8 bases not matched to a gene; V was cut back by 4 bases and J by 4 bases. Germline V gene sequence: CDR1 SGDLS, CDR2 YYNGEE.

CDR3 nucleotides: TGTGCCAGCAGCTCGGGACAGGGTGGACTTGCACGGGAGCAGTACTTC. Its translation: CASSSGQGGLAREQYF. The chain uses TRBV7-2 and TRBJ2-7, with 9 bases matching TRBD1. This CDR3 region has 16 residues. The J segment lost 7 bases and the V segment lost 4 bases, leaving 14 bases of the junction unmatched. The germline V gene has CDR1 SGHTA and CDR2 FQGNSA.

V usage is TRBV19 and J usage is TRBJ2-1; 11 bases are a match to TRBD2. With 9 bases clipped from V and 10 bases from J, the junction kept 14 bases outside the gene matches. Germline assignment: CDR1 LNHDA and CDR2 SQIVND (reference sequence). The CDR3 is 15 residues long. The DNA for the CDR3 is TGTGCCAGCCGTGGGTTAGCGGGAGGGCCGGGGGAGCAGTTCTTC. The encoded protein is CASRGLAGGPGEQFF. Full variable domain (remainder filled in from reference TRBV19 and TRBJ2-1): DGGITQSPKYLFRKEGQNVTLSCEQNLNHDAMYWYRQDPGQGLRLIYYSQIVNDFQKGDIAEGYSVSREKKESFPLTVTSAQKNPTAFYLCASRGLAGGPGEQFFGPGTRLTVL.

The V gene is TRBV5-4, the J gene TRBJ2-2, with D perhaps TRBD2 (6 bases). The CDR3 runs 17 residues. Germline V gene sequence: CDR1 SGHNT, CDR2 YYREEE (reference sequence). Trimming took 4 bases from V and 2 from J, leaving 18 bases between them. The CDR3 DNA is TGTGCCAGCAGCCGGAAAATAGGACTACTTAACACCGGGGAGCTGTTTTTT. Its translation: CASSRKIGLLNTGELFF.

CDR3 loop: CASSSTGVGMETQYF. CDR3 nucleotide sequence: TGTGCCAGCAGTTCGACAGGGGTAGGGATGGAGACCCAGTACTTC. The chain recombines TRBV28 with TRBJ2-5; TRBD1 aligns across 8 bases. The CDR3 extends over 15 amino acids. The germline gives CDR1 MDHEN, CDR2 SYDVKM. V gave up 4 bases and J gave up 5 bases; unmatched junction bases: 9.

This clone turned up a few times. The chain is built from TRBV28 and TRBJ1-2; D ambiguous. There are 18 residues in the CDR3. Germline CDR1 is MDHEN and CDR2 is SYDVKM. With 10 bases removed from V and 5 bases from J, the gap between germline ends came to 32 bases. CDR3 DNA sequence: TGTGCCATCCTCGAGGGTTTGGGATCGAAAAAGGTGGGGTATGGCTACACCTTC. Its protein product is CAILEGLGSKKVGYGYTF.

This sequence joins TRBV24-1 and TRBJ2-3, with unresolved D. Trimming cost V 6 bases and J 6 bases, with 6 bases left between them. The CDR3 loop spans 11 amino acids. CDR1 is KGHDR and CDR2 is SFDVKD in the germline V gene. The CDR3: CATSSSDTQYF. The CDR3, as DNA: TGTGCCACCAGTTCCTCCGATACGCAGTATTTT.

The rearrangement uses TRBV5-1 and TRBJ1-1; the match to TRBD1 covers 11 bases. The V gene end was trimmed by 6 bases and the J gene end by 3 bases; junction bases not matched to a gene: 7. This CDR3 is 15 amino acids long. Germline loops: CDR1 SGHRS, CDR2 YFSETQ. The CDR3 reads CASTWTGQGDTEAFF. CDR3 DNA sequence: TGCGCCAGCACCTGGACGGGACAGGGGGACACTGAAGCTTTCTTT.

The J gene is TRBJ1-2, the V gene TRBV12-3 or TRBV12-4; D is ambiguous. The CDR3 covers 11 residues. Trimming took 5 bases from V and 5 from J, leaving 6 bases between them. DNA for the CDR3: TGTGCCAGCAGTATCGGGTATGGCTACACCTTC. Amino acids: CASSIGYGYTF.

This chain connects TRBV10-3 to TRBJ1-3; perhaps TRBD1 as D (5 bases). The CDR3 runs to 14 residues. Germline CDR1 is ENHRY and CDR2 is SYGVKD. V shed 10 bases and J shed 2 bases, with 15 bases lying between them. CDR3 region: CATGDRYAGNTIYF. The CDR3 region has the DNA TGTGCCACGGGGGATCGTTACGCTGGAAACACCATATATTTT.